These T cell receptor beta chains were read from a single sample in a study of Graves' ophthalmopathy and Graves' hyperthyroidism. Each CDR3 protein is one row after TCRdb ran MiXCR on the multiplex PCR reads. The sample holds 650,000 to 800,000 distinct CDR3 sequences, over 40% seen once. Sequences were obtained from peripheral blood. The receptor set was obtained from an adult man with Graves' ophthalmopathy. CDR3s include the opening cysteine and the closing phenylalanine or tryptophan. A D gene is named only where the DNA matches it firmly. Size is omitted from some rows. Given values are once, few, many or a class for expanded clones.

DNA,CDR3,V,J,size,D,length
TGTGCCAGCAGCCCCCCCCCAGCGGGAGGGTTATGGGAGCAGTACTTC,CASSPPPAGGLWEQYF,TRBV7-3,TRBJ2-7,few,TRBD2,16
TGCGCCAGCAGCCAAGCCACCCGAGCGGGTCAACACGAGCAGTACTTC,CASSQATRAGQHEQYF,TRBV4-3,TRBJ2-7,few,NA,16
TGTGCCAGCAGCTTAGTAGCGGTCTCCTCCTACGAGCAGTACTTC,CASSLVAVSSYEQYF,TRBV11-2,TRBJ2-7,few,NA,15
TGTGCCTGGAGGGCGGTGAACACTGAAGCTTTCTTT,CAWRAVNTEAFF,TRBV29-1,TRBJ1-1,NA,NA,12
TGTGCCAGCACCCAAGAGAGGGTCTATGGCTACACCTTC,CASTQERVYGYTF,TRBV3-1,TRBJ1-2,once,NA,13
TGTGCCAGCAGCGTGGAGGGGACCGGGGAGCTGTTTTTT,CASSVEGTGELFF,TRBV9,TRBJ2-2,many,NA,13
TGTGCCAGCAGCCTCAGCACAGCGACCCAGTACTTC,CASSLSTATQYF,TRBV7-9,TRBJ2-5,NA,NA,12
TGTACCAGCAGTTTACAGCAGGTGAACACTGAAGCTTTCTTT,CTSSLQQVNTEAFF,TRBV12-3/TRBV12-4,TRBJ1-1,NA,NA,14
TGTGCCAGCAGTTACTCAGGGATACGTGGCTACACCTTC,CASSYSGIRGYTF,TRBV6-1,TRBJ1-2,few,NA,13
TGTGCCAGCTCCCCCCAAGGAGGAGATTACGAGCAGTACTTC,CASSPQGGDYEQYF,TRBV9,TRBJ2-7,few,NA,14
TGCAGCGTTGAAGAGACCAACAGGGGGCCTGGGGCCAACGTCCTGACTTTC,CSVEETNRGPGANVLTF,TRBV29-1,TRBJ2-6,NA,TRBD1,17
TGTGCCAGCAGCTCAGTAGCGGCCACACCCTACGAGCAGTACTTC,CASSSVAATPYEQYF,TRBV27,TRBJ2-7,NA,NA,15
TGTGCCACCCTATTGGGGGACACATCCTCTGGAAACACCATATATTTT,CATLLGDTSSGNTIYF,TRBV2,TRBJ1-3,many,NA,16
TGTGCCATCAATACAGGGGGCGGCACTGAAGCTTTCTTT,CAINTGGGTEAFF,TRBV10-3,TRBJ1-1,many,TRBD1,13
TGTGCCAGCAGCCTGAGGGCAGGGAGTAACAATCAGCCCCAGCATTTT,CASSLRAGSNNQPQHF,TRBV7-2,TRBJ1-5,many,NA,16
TGCAGCGTTGAAGAGCTCGGCGGACAGGGGGCCCTAGCTAACTATGGCTACACCTTC,CSVEELGGQGALANYGYTF,TRBV29-1,TRBJ1-2,many,TRBD1,19
TGTGCCATCAGTGAAGCAGGGGGTGGTGAAAAACTGTTTTTT,CAISEAGGGEKLFF,TRBV10-3,TRBJ1-4,many,TRBD1,14
TGTGCCAGCAGCGAGAGGACAGGGACGAACACTGAAGCTTTCTTT,CASSERTGTNTEAFF,TRBV2,TRBJ1-1,many,TRBD1,15
TGTGCCAGCAGCCCGGGATCCATAGGAACTGAAGCTTTCTTT,CASSPGSIGTEAFF,TRBV28,TRBJ1-1,few,NA,14
TGTGCCAGCAGCGAGGGGGGGATAGGGGGCTACACCTTC,CASSEGGIGGYTF,TRBV25-1,TRBJ1-2,NA,NA,13
TGCAGTGCTAGAGCCTACGGAACAAATGAAAAACTGTTTTTT,CSARAYGTNEKLFF,TRBV20-1,TRBJ1-4,many,NA,14
TGTGCCAGCTCCTCCCTCCCCGGTCTAGCGGGGACCCAGTACTTC,CASSSLPGLAGTQYF,TRBV2,TRBJ2-5,many,TRBD2,15
TGCAGTGCTAGTCCCGGGACAGTGGCCCAGCCCCAGCATTTT,CSASPGTVAQPQHF,TRBV20-1,TRBJ1-5,many,TRBD1,14
TGTGCCATCAGTGTTGGAGAGACCCAGTACTTC,CAISVGETQYF,TRBV10-3,TRBJ2-5,many,NA,11
TGCAGTGCGGGGAGGGCGGGAAGCTCCTATAATTCACCCCTCCACTTT,CSAGRAGSSYNSPLHF,TRBV20-1,TRBJ1-6,NA,NA,16
TGTGCCACCAGTGAAAGACAGGGGGCCGGCTATGGCTACACCTTC,CATSERQGAGYGYTF,TRBV24-1,TRBJ1-2,many,TRBD1,15
TGTGCCAGCAGGCAAGGTGAGGTTGGGGCCAACGTCCTGACTTTC,CASRQGEVGANVLTF,TRBV10-3,TRBJ2-6,NA,NA,15
TGTGCCATCAGCATGGGACAGGGGCGAAATCAGCCCCAGCATTTT,CAISMGQGRNQPQHF,TRBV10-3,TRBJ1-5,NA,TRBD1,15
TGTGCCATCAGGAATACAGGGCTAAATGAAAAACTGTTTTTT,CAIRNTGLNEKLFF,TRBV10-3,TRBJ1-4,NA,NA,14